This passage covers 23 T cell receptor beta chains from one sample sequenced in a study of blood T cells in healthy people across ages. Alongside a J-beta primer mix, a sample-barcoded 5' primer served in a second PCR lasting about 6 to 12 cycles. MiXCR, run by TCRdb on the 5' RACE reads, gives a single entry per CDR3 protein. Among 1.5 million to 2 million distinct CDR3 sequences, around 42% were seen once, and the ten largest hold roughly 23%. The sequencing input was blood. The receptor source for this set is a human donor in good health.

The J gene is TRBJ2-1, the V gene TRBV3-1; D could derive from TRBD1 or TRBD2 (5 bases each). V was trimmed by 1 base and J by 6 bases, leaving 22 bases between them. This CDR3 has 18 residues. Germline CDR1 and CDR2: LGHDT and YNNKEL (reference sequence). CDR3 in amino acids: CASSQVFSGALLFNEQFF. Written as DNA, the CDR3 is TGTGCCAGCAGCCAAGTTTTTTCCGGGGCACTGTTGTTCAATGAGCAGTTCTTC.

This clonotype was found a few times. The chain couples TRBV20-1 to TRBJ2-4, with a possible D match to TRBD1 (6 bases). Trimming removed 3 bases from V and 5 bases from J, with 11 bases in between. Per germline, CDR1 DFQATT and CDR2 SNEGSKA (reference sequence). This CDR3 is 13 amino acids long. The CDR3 here is CSASGNRENIQYF. The CDR3 nucleotides are TGCAGTGCTAGCGGGAACAGGGAAAACATTCAGTACTTC.

The chain carries TRBV5-1 and TRBJ2-3, with D possibly being TRBD2 (5 bases). Germline CDR1 and CDR2: SGHRS and YFSETQ. The CDR3 spans 15 residues. V was clipped by 4 bases and J by 2 bases, with 14 bases between them. The CDR3 loop is CASSELGFPTDTQYF. DNA for the CDR3: TGCGCCAGCAGCGAACTAGGGTTCCCCACAGATACGCAGTATTTT.

The V and J genes are TRBV5-1 and TRBJ2-4, with D possibly being TRBD1 (6 bases). Judging by the DNA end, TRBJ2-7 fits better; the J call may be wrong. The germline V gene encodes CDR1 SGHRS and CDR2 YFSETQ. The CDR3 loop spans 16 amino acids. The CDR3 loop is CASSSSPIRTDYEQYF. The DNA of the CDR3 is TGCGCCAGCAGCTCCTCACCGATTAGGACAGACTACGAGCAGTACTTC.

J is TRBJ2-1 and V is TRBV20-1; weak D call: TRBD2 (6 bases). CDR3 length: 13 residues. Germline V gene sequence: CDR1 DFQATT, CDR2 SNEGSKA (reference sequence). V was trimmed by 4 bases and J by 0 bases, leaving 7 bases between them. The CDR3 DNA sequence: TGCAGTGCTACGGGAGCCTCCTACAATGAGCAGTTCTTC. Amino acids: CSATGASYNEQFF.

The chain couples TRBV7-2 to TRBJ2-1, with D possibly TRBD2 on 6 matching bases. Germline CDR1 is SGHTA and CDR2 is FQGNSA. The CDR3 length is 14 residues. V gave up 5 bases and J gave up 0 bases, with 8 bases separating them. The CDR3 sequence: CASSPSASYNEQFF. The CDR3 coding sequence is TGTGCCAGCAGCCCTAGCGCCTCCTACAATGAGCAGTTCTTC.

V and J are TRBV6-2 or TRBV6-3 and TRBJ2-1, with D perhaps matching TRBD1 (6 bases). With 6 bases removed from V and 0 bases from J, the gap between germline ends came to 12 bases. Per the germline V gene, CDR1 is MNHEY and CDR2 is SVGEGT. This CDR3 has 15 amino acids. CDR3 loop: CASSSGVVSYNEQFF. Here the CDR3 DNA reads TGTGCCAGCAGCTCAGGGGTAGTCTCCTACAATGAGCAGTTCTTC.

The V gene is TRBV9, the J gene TRBJ2-3; D call uncertain. Germline V gene data show CDR1 as SGDLS and CDR2 as YYNGEE. The V end was cut by 0 bases, the J end by 0 bases, with 8 bases between. This CDR3 is built from 15 residues. The CDR3 coding sequence is TGTGCCAGCAGCGTAGAGGCCCTTAGCACAGATACGCAGTATTTT. Translating it yields CASSVEALSTDTQYF.

This clonotype has a handful of counts. The chain is built from TRBV4-2 and TRBJ2-1; 9 bases line up with TRBD2. J was trimmed by 4 bases and V by 0 bases; bases with no gene match: 7. Germline CDR1 reads LGHNA; CDR2 reads YNFKEQ. This CDR3 is 17 amino acids long. The CDR3: CASSQDQRGVGYNEQFF. In nucleotides, the CDR3 is TGTGCCAGCAGCCAAGATCAGCGGGGGGTAGGGTACAATGAGCAGTTCTTC.

This rearrangement joins TRBV28 to TRBJ2-7; 7 positions match TRBD1. CDR1 and CDR2 (germline): MDHEN, SYDVKM. Trimming took 7 bases from V and 2 from J; bases not matched to a gene: 8. CDR3 length: 14 residues. CDR3 in DNA: TGTGCCAGCATCAAGGGACAGATTCCCTACGAGCAGTACTTC. It is translated as CASIKGQIPYEQYF.

The chain uses TRBV5-8 and TRBJ1-3; D not resolved. This CDR3 has 16 residues. V was clipped by 4 bases and J by 0 bases, with 14 bases between them. Germline V CDR1 and CDR2: SGHTS, YDEGEE. In DNA, the CDR3 is TGTGCCAGCAGCCGCCCCCGGAGCCTCTCTGGAAACACCATATATTTT. Translating it yields CASSRPRSLSGNTIYF.

The chain uses TRBV7-2 and TRBJ2-1, with D tentatively TRBD2 (6 bases). The DNA end is more similar to TRBJ2-7, so the J call may be wrong. The CDR3 extends over 14 amino acids. CDR1 SGHTA and CDR2 FQGNSA come from the germline V gene. The CDR3 coding sequence is TGTGCCAGCAGCTTAATGAGCGGGCCCTACGAGCAGTACGTC. Translation gives CASSLMSGPYEQYV.

This clonotype was seen once. The chain uses TRBV6-2 or TRBV6-3 and TRBJ2-1; maybe TRBD1 (6 bases). Trimming left V 4 bases short and J 8 bases short, with 9 bases between. The CDR3 totals 12 residues. CDR1 is MNHEY, CDR2 SVGEGT, per germline. CDR3 nucleotide sequence: TGTGCCAGCAGTTTCAGGGGTCATGAGCAGTTCTTC. This codes for CASSFRGHEQFF.

The chain links TRBV5-1 to TRBJ2-3; D might be TRBD1 (6 bases). The CDR3 contains 15 residues. The germline CDR1 and CDR2 sequences are SGHRS and YFSETQ. The V and J ends lost 0 bases and 5 bases respectively, with 13 bases between them. The CDR3 protein is CASSLVGGLRDTQYF. CDR3 nucleotides: TGCGCCAGCAGCTTGGTAGGGGGTCTTCGAGATACGCAGTATTTT.

This clonotype was counted only a few times. The chain joins TRBV28 to TRBJ2-6; 9 nucleotides match TRBD1. The V and J ends lost 8 bases and 2 bases, in that order; junction bases with no gene match: 13. The CDR3 has 18 amino acids. Per germline, CDR1 MDHEN and CDR2 SYDVKM. In DNA form, the CDR3 reads TGTGCCAGCCTCCCTCGGGGACAGGGAGTCCCTGGGGCCAACGTCCTGACTTTC. Amino acid sequence: CASLPRGQGVPGANVLTF.

This clonotype was observed a handful of times. J is TRBJ2-3 and V is TRBV7-2; no reliable D call. Trimming removed 1 base from V and 3 bases from J, with 11 bases in between. The germline gives CDR1 SGHTA, CDR2 FQGNSA. The CDR3 consists of 15 residues. CDR3 in DNA: TGTGCCAGCAGCTTAGAGAACCGCCCTACAGATACGCAGTATTTT. It specifies CASSLENRPTDTQYF.

The chain couples TRBV15 to TRBJ2-1, with a weak D call TRBD2 (6 bases). V was pared by 0 bases and J by 10 bases, with 10 bases between. The CDR3 runs 13 residues. Germline V gene sequence: CDR1 LNHNV, CDR2 YYDKDF (reference sequence). In nucleotides, the CDR3 is TGTGCCACCAGCAGAGAGCGGGGATTGGAGCAGTTCTTC. The encoded protein is CATSRERGLEQFF.

The rearrangement joins TRBV9 to TRBJ1-1; D may be TRBD1 (5 bases). Germline loops: CDR1 SGDLS, CDR2 YYNGEE. The CDR3 runs to 14 residues. V lost 0 bases and J lost 4, with 10 bases in between. CDR3 amino acids: CASSVAQGGTEAFF. The DNA for the CDR3 is TGTGCCAGCAGCGTAGCTCAGGGTGGCACTGAAGCTTTCTTT.

The chain recombines TRBV11-1 with TRBJ2-7; possible D gene TRBD1, 5 bases. Germline CDR1 is SGHAT and CDR2 is FQDESV (reference sequence). Trimming removed 3 bases from V and 6 bases from J, with 18 bases in between. The CDR3 is 15 residues long. The CDR3, as DNA: TGTGCCAGCAGCTTGCGCCAGGGCGGACCTGGCGAGCAGTACTTC. It yields the protein CASSLRQGGPGEQYF.

On this clonotype: A read error is possible here, since a much larger clone lies one base away. The chain recombines TRBV9 with TRBJ1-2, with 11 bases identical to TRBD1. CDR1 SGDLS and CDR2 YYNGEE come from the germline V gene. CDR3 size: 16 residues. CDR3 bases: TGTGCCAGCAGCGTAACTGTTTGGGGACAGGGGGATGGCCACACCTTC. Protein: CASSVTVWGQGDGHTF.

In this sample, this clonotype turned up a few times. The rearrangement uses TRBV29-1 and TRBJ1-2, with no clear D. Germline V gene lookup returns CDR1 SQVTM and CDR2 ANQGSEA. Trimming cost V 6 bases and J 7 bases, with 18 bases left between them. There are 13 residues in the CDR3. CDR3 coding DNA: TGCAGCGTGGTATGGACCGGGGTACGTGGCTACACCTTC. It translates to CSVVWTGVRGYTF.

This clonotype was detected many times. The chain couples TRBV6-5 to TRBJ2-1; no clear D. Trimming cost V 1 base and J 12 bases, with 16 bases left between them. The CDR3 extends over 14 amino acids. Germline V gene data show CDR1 as MNHEY and CDR2 as SVGAGI. CDR3 in amino acids: CASSYLDTSTSQFF. The CDR3 coding sequence is TGTGCCAGCAGTTACTTAGACACCTCCACCTCGCAGTTCTTC.

This clonotype was recorded a few times. The V and J genes are TRBV7-6 and TRBJ2-3; 10 nucleotides agree with TRBD2. Trimming at V came to 5 bases and at J to 0 bases, leaving 5 bases not matched to a gene. The germline V gene encodes CDR1 SGHVS and CDR2 FNYEAQ. The CDR3 is 16 amino acids. CDR3 loop: CASSPQRGGSTDTQYF. The DNA for the CDR3 is TGTGCCAGCAGCCCGCAGCGGGGGGGCAGCACAGATACGCAGTATTTT.